This TCR beta chain came from a study of blood T cell repertoires in COVID-19. At the level of the study: Acute and convalescent COVID-19 samples came from the United States, Italy and Spain. T cells, B-cell-depleted T cells, or PBMCs provided the cDNA or gDNA that served as material.

As processed by the authors: It was from reference gene primer amplification that nucleated cell counts were estimated. Profiling relied on immunoSEQ multiplex PCR, and the TCRdb table lists in-frame clones only, not all of them. The DNA gave D and trimming, while V, J and clone size come from that table. The table shows 250,000 or so clones, with about nine tenths occurring only once. V dropped 2 bases and J dropped 1 base, with 12 bases sitting between them. The CDR3 consists of 15 residues. Per germline, CDR1 MDHEN and CDR2 SYDVKM. This receptor was taken from a woman aged 25 to 39 with active or convalescent COVID-19. The V gene is TRBV28, the J gene TRBJ2-7, with no clear D. Sequencing used peripheral blood. CDR3 sequence reads: CASSLRSGHSYEQYF. The CDR3 bases are TGTGCCAGCAGTTTACGTTCTGGCCATTCCTACGAGCAGTACTTC.